This TCR beta chain was identified in a study of CD4+ T cells in melanoma. Study-level findings and limits: CD8+ T cell, macrophage and B cell function reportedly correlated with neoantigen-specific CD4+ T cells. Neoantigen-specific CD4+ T cells in melanoma reportedly had diverse differentiation states.

Data came from immunoSEQ multiplex PCR; TCRdb stores just in-frame clones and leaves some out. Of about 50,000 clones listed, 89% are singletons. Of note for this clone: Its cognate antigen is unknown.

Germline V gene lookup returns CDR1 SGHTA and CDR2 FQGTGA. Trimming took 5 bases from V and 0 from J, leaving 7 bases between them. The CDR3 is 13 amino acids. Input material: peripheral blood. The sequence was obtained from a human donor with melanoma. The chain recombines TRBV7-3 with TRBJ1-1, with D hard to call. The DNA of the CDR3 is TGTGCCAGCAGCAAGGGCCTGAACACTGAAGCTTTCTTT. Encoded protein: CASSKGLNTEAFF.